Listed below are T cell receptor beta chains from one sample, sequenced in a study of blood T cell dynamics during melanoma immunotherapy. TCRdb keeps only in-frame clones here, not all; method: immunoSEQ multiplex PCR. Among about 14,000 clones listed, roughly nine tenths were seen once. Material: effector memory CD8+ T cells from blood, obtained from a patient treated with checkpoint blockade. The receptors here all came from a human donor with melanoma. Each CDR3 is given with its conserved first and last residue. The D gene is left open where the match is weak. The size field is filled for only some rows; it gives once, few, many or a size class.

d_call | j_call | v_call | clone_size | cdr3_nt | cdr3_aa
TRBD2 | TRBJ2-1 | TRBV27 | - | TGTGCCAGCAGTGGGACTAGCGCCGTACCCATGTTGTTGTTCTTC | CASSGTSAVPMLLFF
TRBD1 | TRBJ2-7 | TRBV9 | - | TGTGCCAGCAGCCCAAGGACAGGGAGTAACGAGCAGTACTTC | CASSPRTGSNEQYF
- | TRBJ2-7 | TRBV15 | - | TGTGCCACCAGCCCCAGGAGGGAGAACTCCTACGAGCAGTACTTC | CATSPRRENSYEQYF
- | TRBJ2-3 | TRBV21-1 | - | TGTTGGCTAGCGGGAGGTACAGATACGCAGTATTTT | CWLAGGTDTQYF
TRBD1 | TRBJ2-7 | TRBV14 | - | TGTGCCAGCAGCCAAATAAGGGACAGGGTAGATGAGCAGTACTTC | CASSQIRDRVDEQYF
- | TRBJ2-1 | TRBV19 | - | TGTGCCAGTAGTCCCGCAGGGTCGGGATACAATGAGCAGTTCTTC | CASSPAGSGYNEQFF
TRBD1 | TRBJ2-7 | TRBV19 | - | TGTGCCAGTAGTATAGCGGGACAGGCCTACGAGCAGTACTTC | CASSIAGQAYEQYF
- | TRBJ2-1 | TRBV9 | - | TGTGCCAGCAGCGTCCCCCCGACTACCTACAATGAGCAGTTCTTC | CASSVPPTTYNEQFF
- | TRBJ2-7 | TRBV18 | - | TGTGCCAGCTCACCCCAGGGACACGACTACGAGCAGTACTTC | CASSPQGHDYEQYF
- | TRBJ2-1 | TRBV15 | - | TGTGCCACCAGCAGAACCGTCGGGGTTTACAATGAGCAGTTCTTC | CATSRTVGVYNEQFF
TRBD1 | TRBJ1-1 | TRBV19 | - | TGTGCCAGTAGTTTCACCGGGACAGGGGGCGCGGAAGCTTTCTTT | CASSFTGTGGAEAFF
- | TRBJ2-7 | TRBV5-4 | - | TGTGCCAGCAGAGATACAGGGATGACCTACGAGCAGTACTTC | CASRDTGMTYEQYF
TRBD1 | TRBJ1-2 | TRBV28 | - | TGTGCCAGCAGTCCAAGAACAGGGGATAACTATGGCTACACCTTC | CASSPRTGDNYGYTF
- | TRBJ2-6 | TRBV29-1 | once | TGCAGCGTTGTTGCAGGGGTGGTAACTGGGGCCAACGTCCTGACTTTC | CSVVAGVVTGANVLTF
TRBD2 | TRBJ2-7 | TRBV28 | - | TGTGCCAGCAGAGGACTAGCGGGAGGGGTCCACGAGCAGTACTTC | CASRGLAGGVHEQYF
- | TRBJ2-7 | TRBV6-5 | - | TGTGCCAGCGGCAGCGTCCCAGGGTGGGAGCAGTACTTC | CASGSVPGWEQYF
- | TRBJ2-7 | TRBV29-1 | - | TGCAGCGTTGGGGCAGGGAACTACGAGCAGTACTTC | CSVGAGNYEQYF
- | TRBJ1-5 | TRBV6-1 | - | TGTGCCAGCAGTGAATACTTGGACAGCGGTAATCAGCCCCAGCATTTT | CASSEYLDSGNQPQHF
TRBD2 | TRBJ2-1 | TRBV7-2 | - | TGTGCCAGCAGCTTAGCGGTGGGCGGGAGCGTTTTAAATGAGCAGTTCTTC | CASSLAVGGSVLNEQFF
TRBD1 | TRBJ1-1 | TRBV10-3 | - | TGTGCCATCAGCGGACAGGGGGCAATGAACACTGAAGCTTTCTTT | CAISGQGAMNTEAFF
- | TRBJ1-5 | TRBV6-6 | - | TGTGCCAGCAGTTACTCAGGCGGGGGGAAAGAGCATTTT | CASSYSGGGKEHF
TRBD2 | TRBJ2-3 | TRBV4-1 | - | TGCGCCAGCAGCCAAGGGACTAGCGGATTCACAGATACGCAGTATTTT | CASSQGTSGFTDTQYF
- | TRBJ1-5 | TRBV7-9 | - | TGTGCCAGCAGCTTCTCAGGGAATCAGCCCCAGCATTTT | CASSFSGNQPQHF
- | TRBJ1-1 | TRBV4-1 | - | TGCGCCAGCAGCCAAGAATCAGGGATGAACACTGAAGCTTTCTTT | CASSQESGMNTEAFF
TRBD2 | TRBJ2-7 | TRBV7-6 | - | TGTGCCAGCAGCATCGGGACTAGCGGAAGTGAGCAGTACTTC | CASSIGTSGSEQYF
- | TRBJ2-7 | TRBV11-2 | - | TGTGCCAGCAGCTTAGGTCCCAACTACGAGCAGTACTTC | CASSLGPNYEQYF
- | TRBJ2-4 | TRBV4-1 | - | TGCGCCAGCAGCCAAGGGCGGGGGCTGGACGAAGGAGTCATTCAGTACTTC | CASSQGRGLDEGVIQYF
- | TRBJ2-7 | TRBV7-7 | - | TGTGCCAGCAGCTTAGCGTCTGGTCAGCCGTCCGAGCAGTACTTC | CASSLASGQPSEQYF
- | TRBJ1-5 | TRBV6-5 | once | TGTGCCAGCAGTTCGACAGTGGAGGGGCAGCCCCAGCATTTT | CASSSTVEGQPQHF
- | TRBJ1-1 | TRBV9 | once | TGTGCCAGCAGCGTAGAGGGGGTTCGGGCCCCCGGGGCTGAAGCTTTCTTT | CASSVEGVRAPGAEAFF
- | TRBJ1-2 | TRBV5-1 | - | TGCGCCAGCAGCCCCCACGGCTATGGCTACACCTTC | CASSPHGYGYTF
TRBD1 | TRBJ2-7 | TRBV18 | - | TGTGCCAGCTCACCCGGACAGGGGTCAGTCTACGAGCAGTACTTC | CASSPGQGSVYEQYF
- | TRBJ2-7 | TRBV7-3 | - | TGTGCCAGCAGCCCCGGGTTCGGCAGTGACGAGCAGTACTTC | CASSPGFGSDEQYF
- | TRBJ2-2 | TRBV4-1 | - | TGCGCCAGCAGCCAAGATCCCGCGAGCGGGGAGCTGTTTTTT | CASSQDPASGELFF
- | TRBJ2-7 | TRBV19 | - | TGTGCCAGTACCCACACCCATGGGGTGACAGCACCCTACGAGCAGTACTTC | CASTHTHGVTAPYEQYF
TRBD1 | TRBJ2-5 | TRBV9 | - | TGTGCCAGCAGCCCCTCCCCAGGGGGCTTGGGAGAGACCCAGTACTTC | CASSPSPGGLGETQYF
TRBD2 | TRBJ2-1 | TRBV6-1 | - | TGTGCCAGCAGTGAAGCCCGGACTAGCGGGAGGAATGAGCAGTTCTTC | CASSEARTSGRNEQFF
- | TRBJ1-1 | TRBV19 | once | TGTGCCAGTAGTATCGGGAACACTGAAGCTTTCTTT | CASSIGNTEAFF
- | TRBJ2-7 | TRBV27 | - | TGTGCCAGCAGTATTTCAACCGGGACATTCTCCTACGAGCAGTACTTC | CASSISTGTFSYEQYF
- | TRBJ2-4 | TRBV6-5 | - | TGTGCCAGCAGTTTCCGCGTAGGGGAAGCCAAAAACATTCAGTACTTC | CASSFRVGEAKNIQYF
- | TRBJ2-3 | TRBV4-2 | - | TGTGCCAGCAGCCAAGTTTCTCTGGGCACAGATACGCAGTATTTT | CASSQVSLGTDTQYF
- | TRBJ2-7 | TRBV6-6 | - | TGTGCCAGCGGACCCCCCACGTTTGAGCAGTACTTC | CASGPPTFEQYF
- | TRBJ2-7 | TRBV19 | - | TGTGCCAGTAGTATAGCGGCGAGCTACGAGCAGTACTTC | CASSIAASYEQYF
TRBD1 | TRBJ1-2 | TRBV19 | - | TGTGCCAGTAGTGACAGGGGGACCTATGGCTACACCTTC | CASSDRGTYGYTF
- | TRBJ2-7 | TRBV19 | - | TGTGCCAGTAGTATGGCCAGCATCAGCTCCTACGAGCAGTACTTC | CASSMASISSYEQYF
TRBD2 | TRBJ2-3 | TRBV28 | - | TGTGCCAGCAGTCTGGGACTAGCGGGAGTAGATACGCAGTATTTT | CASSLGLAGVDTQYF
- | TRBJ2-1 | TRBV7-8 | - | TGTGCCAGCACCATCTCCCCGGGGGGCCTTCCCAATGAGCAGTTCTTC | CASTISPGGLPNEQFF
- | TRBJ1-1 | TRBV11-3 | - | TGTGCCAGCAGTCCCAACCCCGACGACCCCTCCACTGAAGCTTTCTTT | CASSPNPDDPSTEAFF
- | TRBJ1-4 | TRBV19 | - | TGTGCCAGTAGTACACGGACGGTGTCAACTAATGAAAAACTGTTTTTT | CASSTRTVSTNEKLFF
TRBD1 | TRBJ2-7 | TRBV7-2 | - | TGTGCCAGCAGCTTAACCGGGGACAGCGCCATGACCTACGAGCAGTACTTC | CASSLTGDSAMTYEQYF
- | TRBJ1-1 | TRBV27 | - | TGTGCCAGCAGTGTGTCGACGGGGGGATGGACTGAAGCTTTCTTT | CASSVSTGGWTEAFF
TRBD1 | TRBJ2-7 | TRBV6-6 | - | TGTGCCAGCAGCCGGGACAGGACCCACTACGAGCAGTACTTC | CASSRDRTHYEQYF
TRBD2 | TRBJ2-1 | TRBV27 | - | TGTGCCAGCAGAGCGGGAGGGCCTTTTAATGAGCAGTTCTTC | CASRAGGPFNEQFF
- | TRBJ1-1 | TRBV19 | - | TGTGCCAGTAGTATTAGGGGGGCTGAAGCTTTCTTT | CASSIRGAEAFF
- | TRBJ1-1 | TRBV6-5 | - | TGTGCCAGCAGTTATACACCCAACACTGAAGCTTTCTTT | CASSYTPNTEAFF
- | TRBJ1-1 | TRBV7-6 | - | TGTGCCAGCAGCTTAGCGGCAGGGTCGAACACTGAAGCTTTCTTT | CASSLAAGSNTEAFF
TRBD1 | TRBJ1-3 | TRBV5-4 | - | TGTGCCAGCAGCTTGTCAGGGGGCGAAAACACCATATATTTT | CASSLSGGENTIYF
- | TRBJ2-2 | TRBV6-5 | - | TGTGCCAGCAGTACTCAGGGGACCTTCACCGGGGAGCTGTTTTTT | CASSTQGTFTGELFF
- | TRBJ2-5 | TRBV6-5 | - | TGTGCCAGCAGTGCCAACCCGGGACCCGAAGAGACCCAGTACTTC | CASSANPGPEETQYF
- | TRBJ1-1 | TRBV5-1 | - | TGCGCCAGCAGCGTGGGAACTGAAGCTTTCTTT | CASSVGTEAFF